These T cell receptor beta chains were read from a single sample in a study of regulatory T cells in long-lasting Graves disease. TCRdb reprocessed the multiplex PCR reads via MiXCR and lists one record per CDR3 protein. The table lists hundreds of thousands of distinct CDR3 sequences, under 25% of them singletons. Sequencing used peripheral blood mononuclear cells (PBMCs), obtained when the disease was refractory, from a patient treated with antithyroid drugs. These receptors were taken from a female donor with Graves disease. The CDR3 runs from the conserved cysteine through the conserved F or W. D genes are given only for firm matches. Expanded clones get a size class; other rows say once, few or many, or leave the size out.

DNA	CDR3	V	length	D	size	J
TGTGCCAGCAGTTTCGCGACAGGGGGCGATGGCTACACCTTC	CASSFATGGDGYTF	TRBV27	14	TRBD1	many	TRBJ1-2
TGTGCCAGCAGTTACTCGGGCAGCCTCGAGCAGTACTTC	CASSYSGSLEQYF	TRBV6-5	13	.	.	TRBJ2-7
TGTGCCAGCAGCTTAGTTCTCCTCAACCAAGAGACCCAGTACTTC	CASSLVLLNQETQYF	TRBV11-2	15	.	.	TRBJ2-5
TGTGCCAGCAGTTCCGAGACAGGGACTAACTATGGCTACACCTTC	CASSSETGTNYGYTF	TRBV28	15	TRBD1	many	TRBJ1-2
TGTGCCAGCAGCCTCGGTCCTACCGCGGACTTC	CASSLGPTADF	TRBV7-2	11	.	many	TRBJ2-5
TGCAGCGTTGAATTCGGGACTAGCGGGACTGACGAGCAGTACTTC	CSVEFGTSGTDEQYF	TRBV29-1	15	TRBD2	.	TRBJ2-7
TGCAGCGTTGTAGGACAGCCGAACACTGAAGCTTTCTTT	CSVVGQPNTEAFF	TRBV29-1	13	.	.	TRBJ1-1
TGTGCCAGCAGTTTCCTGGGGGGTTACCAAGAGACCCAGTACTTC	CASSFLGGYQETQYF	TRBV28	15	.	many	TRBJ2-5
TGTGCCAGCAGCCGCCGCAGTGGGCGAGGATACTACGAGCAGTACTTC	CASSRRSGRGYYEQYF	TRBV5-6	16	.	.	TRBJ2-7
TGTGCCAGCAGCTTCTACCGCAGTTACAATCAGCCCCAGCATTTT	CASSFYRSYNQPQHF	TRBV7-2	15	.	few	TRBJ1-5
TGTGCCAGCAGCGCGGCCGGGACAGGGGTTGGAAACACCATATATTTT	CASSAAGTGVGNTIYF	TRBV11-2	16	TRBD1	.	TRBJ1-3
TGTGCCCTCTGTCTAGCGGGAGGCGGCTACGAGCAGTACTTC	CALCLAGGGYEQYF	TRBV12-3/TRBV12-4	14	TRBD2	many	TRBJ2-7
TGCAGCGTATTCCTCACTAGCGGGAGGGGAGATACGCAGTATTTT	CSVFLTSGRGDTQYF	TRBV29-1	15	TRBD2	.	TRBJ2-3
TGTGCCAGCAGCTACAAGACACCTTCCTACGAGCAGTACTTC	CASSYKTPSYEQYF	TRBV28	14	.	many	TRBJ2-7
TGTGCCAGCAGCTTCACGGCGGATTCACCCCTCCACTTT	CASSFTADSPLHF	TRBV7-3	13	.	many	TRBJ1-6
TGTGCCAGCAGTCACTACAGTGAAAGGATAGGTGAAAAACTGTTTTTT	CASSHYSERIGEKLFF	TRBV7-9	16	.	.	TRBJ1-4
TGTGCCAGCAGTCCGATCAATGCAAGGGGGTATGAGCAGTACTTC	CASSPINARGYEQYF	TRBV12-3/TRBV12-4	15	.	.	TRBJ2-7